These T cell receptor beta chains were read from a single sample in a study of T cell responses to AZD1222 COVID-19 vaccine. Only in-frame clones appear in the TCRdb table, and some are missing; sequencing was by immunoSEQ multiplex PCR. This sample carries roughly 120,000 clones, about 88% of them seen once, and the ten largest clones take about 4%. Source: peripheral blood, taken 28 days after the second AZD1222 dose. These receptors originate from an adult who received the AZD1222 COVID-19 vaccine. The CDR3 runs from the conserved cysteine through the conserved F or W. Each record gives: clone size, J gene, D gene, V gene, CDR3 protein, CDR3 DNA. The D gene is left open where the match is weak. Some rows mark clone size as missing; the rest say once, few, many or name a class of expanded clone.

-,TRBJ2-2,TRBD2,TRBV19,CASSIGTSGGALAGELFF,TGTGCCAGTAGTATAGGGACTAGCGGGGGGGCGTTGGCCGGGGAGCTGTTTTTT
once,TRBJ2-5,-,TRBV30,CAWTKGSGETQYF,TGTGCCTGGACCAAAGGGAGTGGGGAGACCCAGTACTTC
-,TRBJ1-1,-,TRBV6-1,CASSERENTEAFF,TGTGCCAGCAGTGAGAGGGAGAACACTGAAGCTTTCTTT
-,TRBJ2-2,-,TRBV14,CASSQFSGNTGELFF,TGTGCCAGCAGCCAATTTAGCGGGAACACCGGGGAGCTGTTTTTT
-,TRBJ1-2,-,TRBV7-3,CASSLNTEPYGYTF,TGTGCCAGCAGCTTAAATACAGAACCCTATGGCTACACCTTC
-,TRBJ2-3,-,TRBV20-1,CSASVLAAPRDTQYF,TGCAGTGCTAGTGTCCTGGCCGCCCCGAGGGATACGCAGTATTTT
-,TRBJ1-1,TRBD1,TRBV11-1,CASSLVRGQGNTEAFF,TGTGCCAGCAGCTTAGTGAGGGGACAGGGGAACACTGAAGCTTTCTTT
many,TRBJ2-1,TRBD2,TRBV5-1,CASRKEWASGSVYEQFF,TGCGCCAGCAGAAAAGAATGGGCTAGCGGGAGTGTCTATGAGCAGTTCTTC
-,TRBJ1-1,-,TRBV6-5,CASSYRVPRDTEAFF,TGTGCCAGCAGTTACCGGGTCCCCCGGGACACTGAAGCTTTCTTT
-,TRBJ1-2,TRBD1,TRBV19,CASSIGDRGRPNGYTF,TGTGCCAGTAGTATAGGCGACAGGGGGCGCCCCAATGGCTACACCTTC
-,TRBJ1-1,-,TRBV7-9,CASSSHGGRIGTEAFF,TGTGCCAGCAGCTCCCATGGGGGGCGGATCGGCACTGAAGCTTTCTTT
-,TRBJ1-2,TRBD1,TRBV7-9,CASSLGQGYDGYTF,TGTGCCAGCAGCTTAGGACAGGGGTATGATGGCTACACCTTC
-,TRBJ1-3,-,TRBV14,CASSQGLSGNTIYF,TGTGCCAGCAGCCAAGGGCTCTCTGGAAACACCATATATTTT
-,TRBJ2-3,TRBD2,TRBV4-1,CASSQDRASGGDTQYF,TGCGCCAGCAGCCAAGATCGGGCTAGCGGGGGGGATACGCAGTATTTT
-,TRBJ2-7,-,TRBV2,CASMAFLRVEQYF,TGTGCCAGCATGGCTTTCCTTCGGGTCGAGCAGTACTTC
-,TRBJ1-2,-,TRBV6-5,CASGQGDGYTF,TGTGCCAGCGGTCAGGGAGATGGCTACACCTTC
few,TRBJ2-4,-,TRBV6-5,CASSYSRFPAKNIQYF,TGTGCCAGCAGTTACAGTCGCTTTCCGGCCAAAAACATTCAGTACTTC
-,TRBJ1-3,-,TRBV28,CASSSLMEGGGGNTIYF,TGTGCCAGCAGTTCCTTGATGGAGGGGGGGGGAGGAAACACCATATATTTT
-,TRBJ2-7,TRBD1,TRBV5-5,CASSLNRGYEQYF,TGTGCCAGCAGCTTGAACAGGGGCTACGAGCAGTACTTC
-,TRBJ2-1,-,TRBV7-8,CASSMAEGDNEQFF,TGTGCCAGCAGCATGGCTGAAGGGGACAATGAGCAGTTCTTC
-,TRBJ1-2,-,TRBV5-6,CASSFGVRGDGYTF,TGTGCCAGCAGCTTTGGGGTAAGAGGAGATGGCTACACCTTC
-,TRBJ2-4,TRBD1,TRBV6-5,CASSYPGQGGGNIQYF,TGTGCCAGCAGTTACCCGGGACAGGGTGGTGGAAACATTCAGTACTTC
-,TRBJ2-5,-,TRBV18,CASSPRNQETQYF,TGTGCCAGCTCACCACGGAACCAAGAGACCCAGTACTTC
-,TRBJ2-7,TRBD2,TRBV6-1,CASSDPTSGRISAHEQYF,TGTGCCAGCAGTGACCCGACTAGCGGGAGAATTTCTGCGCACGAGCAGTACTTC
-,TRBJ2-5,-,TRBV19,CASSTRGAQETQYF,TGTGCCAGTAGCACCCGGGGAGCGCAAGAGACCCAGTACTTC
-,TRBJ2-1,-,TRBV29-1,CSVDALTLEQFF,TGCAGCGTTGATGCCCTGACACTTGAGCAGTTCTTC
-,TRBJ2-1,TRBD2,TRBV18,CASSIAGVRNEQFF,TGTGCCAGTTCGATAGCGGGAGTGAGGAATGAGCAGTTCTTC
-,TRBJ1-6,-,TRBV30,CAWSVRGGGYYNSPLHF,TGTGCCTGGAGTGTACGGGGAGGGGGATACTATAATTCACCCCTCCACTTT
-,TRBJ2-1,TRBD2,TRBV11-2,CATLQTGASGAEQFF,TGTGCCACCCTCCAAACGGGGGCTAGCGGGGCCGAGCAGTTCTTC
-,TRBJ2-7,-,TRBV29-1,CSVADSGGSISYEQYF,TGCAGCGTGGCAGATTCTGGCGGATCGATCTCCTACGAGCAGTACTTC
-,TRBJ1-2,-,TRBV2,CASSEERSYGYTF,TGTGCCAGCAGTGAAGAGAGGAGCTATGGCTACACCTTC
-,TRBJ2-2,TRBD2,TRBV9,CASNVVGDYGTGGTGELFF,TGTGCCAGCAACGTAGTTGGGGACTACGGGACTGGGGGCACCGGGGAGCTGTTTTTT
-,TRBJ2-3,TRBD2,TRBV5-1,CASSIGLAGGILTDTQYF,TGCGCCAGCAGCATCGGACTAGCGGGGGGGATACTCACAGATACGCAGTATTTT
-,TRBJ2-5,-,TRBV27,CASTSNERAETQYF,TGTGCCAGCACATCGAACGAGCGGGCAGAGACCCAGTACTTC
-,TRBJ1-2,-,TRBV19,CASTGPGTYGGYTF,TGTGCCAGTACGGGTCCCGGGACGTATGGTGGCTACACCTTC
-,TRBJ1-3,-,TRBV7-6,CASSFGGAGNTIYF,TGTGCCAGCAGCTTTGGGGGTGCCGGAAACACCATATATTTT
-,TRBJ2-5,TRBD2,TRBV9,CASSGTSGSLETQYF,TGTGCCAGCAGCGGGACTAGCGGGTCTCTAGAGACCCAGTACTTC
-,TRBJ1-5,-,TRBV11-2,CASSRTGLNQPQHF,TGTGCCAGCAGCCGGACGGGACTGAATCAGCCCCAGCATTTT
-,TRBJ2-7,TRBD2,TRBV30,CAWRPIGGWYEQYF,TGTGCCTGGAGGCCTATCGGGGGGTGGTACGAGCAGTACTTC
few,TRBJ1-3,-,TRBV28,CASSPAGFLEGNTIYF,TGTGCCAGCAGTCCCGCGGGATTTCTGGAGGGAAACACCATATATTTT
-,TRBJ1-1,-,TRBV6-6,CASSYRGPHEDKAFF,TGTGCCAGCAGTTACAGGGGACCTCATGAGGACAAAGCTTTCTTT
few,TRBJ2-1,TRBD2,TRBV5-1,CASSTGGGEGGNEQFF,TGCGCCAGCAGCACCGGTGGGGGGGAAGGCGGCAATGAGCAGTTCTTC
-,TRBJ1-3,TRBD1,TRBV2,CASSERTTGGYIYF,TGTGCCAGCAGTGAACGGACGACAGGGGGTTACATATATTTT
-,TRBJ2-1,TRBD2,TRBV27,CASSAGLAGGRNEQFF,TGTGCCAGCAGTGCGGGACTAGCGGGAGGCCGGAATGAGCAGTTCTTC
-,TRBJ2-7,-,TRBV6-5,CASRGTYLIYEQYF,TGTGCCAGCAGGGGGACATATCTTATTTACGAGCAGTACTTC
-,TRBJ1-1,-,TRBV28,CASKSGTEAFF,TGTGCCAGCAAGAGTGGCACTGAAGCTTTCTTT
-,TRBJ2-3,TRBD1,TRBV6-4,CASSDSRQGKLGGLADTQYF,TGTGCCAGCAGTGACTCTCGACAGGGTAAGCTCGGTGGGCTAGCAGATACGCAGTATTTT
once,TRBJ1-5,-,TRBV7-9,CASSSAGDQHF,TGTGCCAGCAGCTCCGCAGGGGACCAGCATTTT
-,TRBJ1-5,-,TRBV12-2,CASRLVTGLGNQPQHF,TGTGCAAGTCGCTTAGTAACAGGGTTGGGCAATCAGCCCCAGCATTTT
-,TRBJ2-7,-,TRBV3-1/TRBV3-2,CASSQARAAYEQYF,TGTGCCAGCAGCCAGGCGCGCGCGGCCTACGAGCAGTACTTC
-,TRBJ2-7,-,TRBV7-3,CASSPYLRPYEQYF,TGTGCCAGCAGCCCCTATCTGAGACCTTACGAGCAGTACTTC
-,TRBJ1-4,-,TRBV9,CASSVGQGGEKLFF,TGTGCCAGCAGCGTAGGGCAGGGCGGTGAAAAACTGTTTTTT
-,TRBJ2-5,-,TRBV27,CASSPSIILTLTTKETQYF,TGTGCCAGCAGTCCATCGATCATTCTGACCCTTACTACAAAGGAGACCCAGTACTTC
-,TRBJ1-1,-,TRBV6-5,CASRDGGTEAFF,TGTGCCAGCAGGGACGGAGGGACTGAAGCTTTCTTT
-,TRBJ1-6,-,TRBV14,CASSQGGFGSPLHF,TGTGCCAGCAGCCAAGGGGGATTCGGGTCACCCCTCCACTTT
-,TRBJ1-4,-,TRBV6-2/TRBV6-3,CASSYVQGNEKLFF,TGTGCCAGCAGTTACGTACAGGGTAATGAAAAACTGTTTTTT
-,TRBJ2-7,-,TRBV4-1,CASSQDLPGRQQYF,TGCGCCAGCAGCCAAGATCTTCCGGGACGGCAGCAGTACTTC
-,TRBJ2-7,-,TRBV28,CASSDQAGGAGEQYF,TGTGCCAGCAGCGACCAAGCAGGGGGGGCGGGCGAGCAGTACTTC
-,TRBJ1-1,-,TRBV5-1,CASSPTGVSSNTEAFF,TGCGCCAGCAGTCCGACGGGAGTCTCTTCCAACACTGAAGCTTTCTTT